This record covers a single TCR beta chain. This PCR relied on a set of 60 Vbeta primers and 13 Jbeta primers. TCRdb's copy holds only in-frame clones and misses some; the assay was immunoSEQ multiplex PCR. Of approximately 74,000 clones in the sample, approximately 75% were seen once. The sample comes from a study of cytomegalovirus exposure and HLA in healthy donors. Study as a whole: Clustering assigned 81% of the roughly 400 genotyped donors to the Caucasian-associated ancestry cluster.

Per germline, CDR1 SGHTA and CDR2 FQGNSA. The CDR3 sequence is 14 residues long. Losses at the gene ends were 2 bases for V and 4 bases for J; bases not matched to a gene: 5. The rearrangement links TRBV7-2 to TRBJ2-7, with 7 bases identical to TRBD1. The receptor comes from a woman in her 40s in good health and CMV-seronegative. Sequenced material: PBMCs. The CDR3 sequence: CASSLPGQEYEQYF. DNA for the CDR3: TGTGCCAGCAGCTTACCCGGACAGGAGTACGAGCAGTACTTC.